This TCR delta chain was observed in a study of gammadelta T cells in human blood. Regarding the study as a whole: Microbial exposure reportedly appeared to drive polyclonal expansion of innate gamma-delta T cells right after birth.

Germline V gene sequence: CDR1 GEAIGNYY, CDR2 EKD. The CDR3 is 20 residues long. On this clone: Its antigen remains unknown. A far bigger clonotype differs at one base, so this is likely a read error.

With CATT, TCRdb re-called clones from the RT-PCR reads. Found here are under 400 delta-chain clones, around a third of them singletons; the top ten hold under 45%. The chain couples TRDV2 to TRDJ3; TRDD3 aligns across 10 bases. Sequenced: Vgamma9Vdelta2 gamma-delta T cells from cord blood. The clonotype originates from a newborn. The CDR3 reads CAWDTIAGGYRSWDTRQMFF. The CDR3 DNA sequence: TGTGCCTGGGACACAATCGCTGGGGGATATCGCTCCTGGGACACCCGACAGATGTTTTTC.